A selection of T cell receptor beta chains follows, all from one sample in a study of blood T cell repertoires in COVID-19. Only in-frame clones appear in the TCRdb table, and some are missing; sequencing was by immunoSEQ multiplex PCR. The sample consists of 200,000 or so clones, roughly four fifths of them appearing once. What was sequenced was PBMCs or T cells enriched from blood (not recorded which). The source of these receptors is a woman aged 45-60 years who had been exposed to COVID-19. Both conserved end residues are part of each CDR3. The D gene is left open where the match is weak. Clone size is given for some rows only: seen once, a few or many times, or a class if the clone is expanded.

d_call j_call v_call clone_size cdr3_aa cdr3_nt
TRBD1 TRBJ1-5 TRBV28 - CASSPQRTGMGNQPQHF TGTGCCAGCAGTCCACAGAGGACAGGGATGGGCAATCAGCCCCAGCATTTT
- TRBJ1-2 TRBV25-1 - CASSPPTGTGYTF TGTGCCAGCAGTCCTCCAACAGGGACGGGCTACACCTTC
- TRBJ2-5 TRBV19 - CASTSGGGRETQYF -
- TRBJ1-3 TRBV14 - CASSQTVSGNTIYF TGTGCCAGCAGCCAAACAGTCTCTGGAAACACCATATATTTT
- TRBJ1-6 TRBV19 - CATSHLEYNSPLHF TGTGCCACCTCCCACCTTGAGTATAATTCACCCCTCCACTTT
- TRBJ1-2 TRBV2 - CASKEGFYGYTF TGTGCCAGCAAAGAGGGCTTCTATGGCTACACCTTC
TRBD2 TRBJ2-7 TRBV2 - CASSLAGDPYEQYF TGTGCCAGCAGTTTAGCGGGGGACCCCTACGAGCAGTACTTC
TRBD1 TRBJ1-2 TRBV4-3 - CASSQEGQGYYGYTF TGCGCCAGCAGCCAAGAGGGACAGGGATACTATGGCTACACCTTC
- TRBJ1-2 TRBV30 - CAWSPTGVGYTF TGTGCCTGGAGTCCAACCGGGGTGGGCTACACCTTC
- TRBJ2-4 TRBV2 - CASGGVGVGKNIQYF TGTGCCAGCGGTGGAGTCGGGGTAGGGAAAAACATTCAGTACTTC
TRBD2 TRBJ2-3 TRBV19 - CASSRTSGGATDTQYF TGTGCCAGTAGTAGGACTAGCGGGGGGGCAACAGATACGCAGTATTTT
- TRBJ1-1 TRBV20-1 - CSASQNTEAFF TGCAGTGCTAGCCAGAACACTGAAGCTTTCTTT
TRBD2 TRBJ2-4 TRBV7-2 many CASSPWTSDLIQYF TGTGCCAGCAGCCCGTGGACTAGCGATCTAATTCAGTACTTC
- TRBJ1-2 TRBV15 - CATSRANYGYTF TGTGCCACCAGCAGGGCCAACTATGGCTACACCTTC
- TRBJ2-1 TRBV5-3 - CARSLNRGLLKNEQFF TGTGCCAGAAGCTTGAACCGGGGACTTCTTAAGAATGAGCAGTTCTTC
TRBD1 TRBJ1-2 TRBV7-9 once CASGTAYGYTF TGTGCCAGCGGGACAGCCTATGGCTACACCTTC
- TRBJ2-7 TRBV14 - CASSQGAGYEQYF TGTGCCAGCAGCCAGGGGGCTGGCTACGAGCAGTACTTC
- TRBJ1-1 TRBV5-6 - CASSLDGLHTEAFF TGTGCCAGCAGCTTGGATGGGCTCCACACTGAAGCTTTCTTT
TRBD1 TRBJ2-5 TRBV5-8 - CASTFTGVQETQYF TGTGCCAGTACCTTTACAGGGGTCCAAGAGACCCAGTACTTC
- TRBJ1-4 TRBV6-5 - CASTPQRGKGEKLFF TGTGCCAGCACCCCCCAGAGGGGGAAAGGGGAAAAACTGTTTTTT
TRBD1 TRBJ2-3 TRBV4-1 - CASSVWTGSADTQYF TGCGCCAGCAGCGTCTGGACAGGGTCGGCAGATACGCAGTATTTT
TRBD2 TRBJ2-7 TRBV6-5 - CASSPRGGIAYEQYF TGTGCCAGCAGTCCCCGGGGGGGAATTGCGTACGAGCAGTACTTC
- TRBJ2-5 TRBV24-1 - CATSDLPGVDRQETQYF TGTGCCACCAGTGATTTGCCAGGGGTTGACCGCCAAGAGACCCAGTACTTC
- TRBJ1-4 TRBV5-6 - CASSLDFYSEKLFF TGTGCCAGCAGCTTGGACTTCTACTCAGAAAAACTGTTTTTT
- TRBJ2-5 TRBV9 once CASSVAGSQETQYF TGTGCCAGCAGCGTAGCGGGATCTCAAGAGACCCAGTACTTC
- TRBJ1-2 TRBV10-3 - CAISVGGEGYTF TGTGCCATCAGTGTCGGAGGAGAAGGCTACACCTTC
- TRBJ1-5 TRBV10-3 - CAISEYSGPQHF TGTGCCATCAGTGAGTACTCGGGGCCCCAGCATTTT
- TRBJ1-1 TRBV10-3 once CAIRDTGTEAFF TGTGCCATCCGGGACACGGGGACTGAAGCTTTCTTT
- TRBJ2-2 TRBV5-1 - CASRDSNTGELFF TGCGCCAGCAGGGACAGTAACACCGGGGAGCTGTTTTTT
- TRBJ2-3 TRBV2 once CASNPASAGTDTQYF TGTGCCAGCAACCCTGCAAGCGCTGGCACAGATACGCAGTATTTT
- TRBJ2-1 TRBV5-1 - CASSLWGDQNNEQFF TGCGCCAGCAGCTTGTGGGGGGACCAAAACAATGAGCAGTTCTTC
TRBD1 TRBJ1-5 TRBV6-5 - CASSRRQGADQPQHF TGTGCCAGCAGTCGGCGACAGGGGGCGGATCAGCCCCAGCATTTT
- TRBJ2-5 TRBV4-2 - CASSQDPGPGGETQYF TGTGCCAGCAGCCAAGATCCCGGGCCAGGGGGGGAGACCCAGTACTTC
- TRBJ1-1 TRBV18 - CASSPPDGRSEAFF TGTGCCAGCTCACCACCTGACGGGAGATCTGAAGCTTTCTTT
TRBD2 TRBJ2-5 TRBV9 - CASSVGETAGFGETQYF TGTGCCAGCAGCGTGGGTGAGACAGCGGGGTTTGGAGAGACCCAGTACTTC
- TRBJ1-2 TRBV18 - CASSPRQENYGYTF TGTGCCAGCTCACCCCGACAGGAGAACTATGGCTACACCTTC
TRBD1 TRBJ1-1 TRBV5-1 - CASSQGTGTEAFF TGCGCCAGCAGCCAGGGGACAGGGACTGAAGCTTTCTTT
- TRBJ1-6 TRBV12-2 - CASRLRHRSPLHF TGTGCAAGTCGCCTCCGACATAGGTCACCCCTCCACTTT
TRBD1 TRBJ2-5 TRBV19 - CASSIAGTAGETQYF TGTGCCAGTAGTATAGCCGGGACAGCCGGAGAGACCCAGTACTTC
TRBD1 TRBJ1-4 TRBV19 - CASSIKAGQGWEKLFF TGTGCCAGTAGTATAAAAGCGGGACAGGGTTGGGAAAAACTGTTTTTT
- TRBJ2-1 TRBV6-4 few CASSPQGGTRNEQFF TGTGCCAGCAGTCCCCAGGGGGGAACTAGGAATGAGCAGTTCTTC
- TRBJ1-6 TRBV27 once CASSLWQDNSPLHF TGTGCCAGCAGTTTATGGCAGGATAATTCACCCCTCCACTTT
- TRBJ1-3 TRBV7-2 once CASSPAGNTIYF TGTGCCAGCAGCCCTGCTGGAAACACCATATATTTT